The sequence of this T cell receptor beta chain was determined in a study of blood T cell repertoires in COVID-19. Whole-study context: T cells, B-cell-depleted T cells, or PBMCs supplied cDNA or gDNA.

Enrollment of patients from Seattle took place during active infection, with longitudinal follow-up. V was clipped by 4 bases and J by 6 bases, with 13 bases between them. Looked up from germline, CDR1 is KGHSY and CDR2 is FQNENV. This CDR3 contains 15 residues. TCRdb's copy holds only in-frame clones and misses some; the assay was immunoSEQ multiplex PCR. The top ten hold over 2% of the sample, which has 350,000 to 450,000 clones, more than 70% seen once. This clonotype was sampled from a woman aged 55-75 years with COVID-19, enrolled during active disease. What was sequenced was peripheral blood. The chain uses TRBV16 and TRBJ1-6; D perhaps matches TRBD1 (5 bases). In nucleotides, the CDR3 is TGTGCCAGCAGCCCCCGCGGGGCCGGTAATTCACCCCTCCACTTT. This gives the protein CASSPRGAGNSPLHF.